This TCR beta chain was sequenced for a study of blood T cell repertoires in COVID-19. The overall study: Samples taken during acute and convalescent COVID-19 were collected in the United States, Italy and Spain.

CDR1 and CDR2 (germline): MNHEY, SVGAGI. The length of the CDR3 is 15 residues. The V and J ends lost 5 bases and 0 bases respectively, with 11 bases between them. As originally analysed: It was from reference gene primer amplification that nucleated cell counts were estimated. This table comes from immunoSEQ multiplex PCR, and its TCRdb copy is limited to in-frame clones, with some not included. Clone size and the V and J calls come from that table; the DNA yielded D and trimming. The top ten hold 7.5% to 8.5% of the sample, which has about 160,000 clones, 79% seen once. This clone occurred once. This TCR came from an older woman with COVID-19, enrolled during active disease. The genes are TRBV6-5 and TRBJ1-3, with D unclear. What was sequenced was peripheral blood. In DNA, the CDR3 is TGTGCCAGCAGTCCGACTTTGAGCTCTGGAAACACCATATATTTT. Translation: CASSPTLSSGNTIYF.